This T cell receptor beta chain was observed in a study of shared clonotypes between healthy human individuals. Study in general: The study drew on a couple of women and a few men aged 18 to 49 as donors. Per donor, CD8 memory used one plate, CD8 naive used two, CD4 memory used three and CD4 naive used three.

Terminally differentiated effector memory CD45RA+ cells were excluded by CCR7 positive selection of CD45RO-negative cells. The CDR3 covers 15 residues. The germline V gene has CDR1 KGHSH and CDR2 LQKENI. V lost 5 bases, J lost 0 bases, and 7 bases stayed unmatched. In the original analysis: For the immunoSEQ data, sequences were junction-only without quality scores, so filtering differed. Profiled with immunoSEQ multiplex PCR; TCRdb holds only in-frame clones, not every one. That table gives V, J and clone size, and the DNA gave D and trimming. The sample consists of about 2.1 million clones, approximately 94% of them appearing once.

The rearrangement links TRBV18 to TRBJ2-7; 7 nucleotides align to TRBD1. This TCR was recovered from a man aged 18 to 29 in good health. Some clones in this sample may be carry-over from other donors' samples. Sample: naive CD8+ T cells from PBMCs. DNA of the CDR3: TGTGCCAGCTCATCCGACAGGGAGAGCTCCTACGAGCAGTACTTC. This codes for CASSSDRESSYEQYF.